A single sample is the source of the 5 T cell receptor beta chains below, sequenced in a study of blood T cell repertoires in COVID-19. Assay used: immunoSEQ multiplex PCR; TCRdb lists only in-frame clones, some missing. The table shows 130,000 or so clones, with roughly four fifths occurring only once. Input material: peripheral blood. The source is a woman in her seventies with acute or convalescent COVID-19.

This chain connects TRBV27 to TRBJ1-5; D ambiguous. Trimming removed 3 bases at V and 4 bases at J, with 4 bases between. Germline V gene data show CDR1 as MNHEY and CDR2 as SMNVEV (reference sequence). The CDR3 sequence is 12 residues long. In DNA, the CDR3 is TGTGCCAGCAGTTTTTATAATCAGCCCCAGCATTTT. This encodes CASSFYNQPQHF.

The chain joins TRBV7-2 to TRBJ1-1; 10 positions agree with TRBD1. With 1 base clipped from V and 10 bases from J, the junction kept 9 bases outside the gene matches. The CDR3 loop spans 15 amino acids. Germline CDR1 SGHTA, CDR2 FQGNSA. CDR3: CASSLEGTGVMGAFF. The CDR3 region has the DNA TGTGCCAGCAGCTTAGAGGGGACAGGGGTCATGGGAGCTTTCTTT.

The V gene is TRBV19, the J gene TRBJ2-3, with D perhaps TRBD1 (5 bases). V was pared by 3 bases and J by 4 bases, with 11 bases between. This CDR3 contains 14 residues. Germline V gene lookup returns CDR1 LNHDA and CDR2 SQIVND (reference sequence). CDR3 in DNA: TGTGCCAGTAGTATCGTAGGGGCGGCAGATACGCAGTATTTT. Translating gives CASSIVGAADTQYF.

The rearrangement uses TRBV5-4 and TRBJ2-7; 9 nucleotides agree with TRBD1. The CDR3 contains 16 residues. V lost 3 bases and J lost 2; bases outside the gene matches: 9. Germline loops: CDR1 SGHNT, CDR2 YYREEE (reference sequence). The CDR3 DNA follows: TGTGCCAGCAGCTCGGCCGGACAGGGGCCCCCCTACGAGCAGTACTTC. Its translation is CASSSAGQGPPYEQYF. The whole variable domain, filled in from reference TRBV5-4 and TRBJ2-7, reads ETGVTQSPTHLIKTRGQQVTLRCSSQSGHNTVSWYQQALGQGPQFIFQYYREEENGRGNFPPRFSGLQFPNYSSELNVNALELDDSALYLCASSSAGQGPPYEQYFGPGTRLTVT.

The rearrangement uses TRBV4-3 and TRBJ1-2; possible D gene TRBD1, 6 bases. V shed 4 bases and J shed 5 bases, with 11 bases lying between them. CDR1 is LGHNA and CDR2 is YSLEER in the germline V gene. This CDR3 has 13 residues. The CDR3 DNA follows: TGCGCCAGCAGCCCGTTCCAGGGGTATGGCTACACCTTC. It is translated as CASSPFQGYGYTF.